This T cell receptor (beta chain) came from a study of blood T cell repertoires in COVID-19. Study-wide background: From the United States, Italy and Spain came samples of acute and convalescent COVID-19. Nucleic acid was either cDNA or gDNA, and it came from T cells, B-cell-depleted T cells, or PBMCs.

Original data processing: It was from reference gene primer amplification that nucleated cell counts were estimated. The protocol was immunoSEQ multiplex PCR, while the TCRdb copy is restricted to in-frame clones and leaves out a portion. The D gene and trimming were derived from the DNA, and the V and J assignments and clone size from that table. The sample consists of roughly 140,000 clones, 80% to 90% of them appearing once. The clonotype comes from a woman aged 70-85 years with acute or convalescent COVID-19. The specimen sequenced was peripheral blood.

The CDR3, as DNA: TGTGCCAGTAGTGCGCAGTCGGGGGGAAGGAAGAATCAGCCCCAGCATTTT. The encoded protein is CASSAQSGGRKNQPQHF. This chain links TRBV19 with TRBJ1-5, with a tentative D call TRBD1 (5 bases). This CDR3 has 17 residues. V was trimmed by 5 bases and J by 4 bases, leaving 21 bases between them. Germline V gene sequence: CDR1 LNHDA, CDR2 SQIVND (reference sequence). Combining the CDR3 with reference TRBV19 and TRBJ1-5 gives the whole variable domain DGGITQSPKYLFRKEGQNVTLSCEQNLNHDAMYWYRQDPGQGLRLIYYSQIVNDFQKGDIAEGYSVSREKKESFPLTVTSAQKNPTAFYLCASSAQSGGRKNQPQHFGDGTRLSIL.